The rows below give T cell receptor beta chains drawn from one sample of a study of OX40 agonist ivuxolimab in advanced cancers. Here immunoSEQ multiplex PCR was the method, and the copy in TCRdb shows in-frame clones only, minus some. This sample has tens of thousands of clones, with approximately 87% found just once. The sample consisted of CD4+ or CD8+ T cells sorted from blood, taken in a trial of the OX40 agonist ivuxolimab. Receptors were obtained from an adult with an advanced solid tumor such as melanoma, head and neck, liver or kidney cancer. The CDR3 runs from the conserved cysteine through the conserved F or W. A D gene is named only where the DNA matches it firmly. Expanded clones are given a class, and other clones once, few, many or no size at all.

D gene: NA
clone size: NA
V gene: TRBV6-6
J gene: TRBJ1-4
CDR3 DNA: TGTGCCAGCAGTTACTCTTCGGCTGTCGGGACTGAAAAACTGTTTTTT
CDR3 protein: CASSYSSAVGTEKLFF

D gene: NA
clone size: NA
V gene: TRBV27
J gene: TRBJ1-2
CDR3 DNA: TGTGCCAGCAGTTACGCTGGAGGTAACTATGGCTACACCTTC
CDR3 protein: CASSYAGGNYGYTF

D gene: TRBD1
clone size: NA
V gene: TRBV2
J gene: TRBJ1-1
CDR3 DNA: TGTGCCAGCAGTGGCCCTCGGACAGGGGCCAAGAACACTGAAGCTTTCTTT
CDR3 protein: CASSGPRTGAKNTEAFF

D gene: NA
clone size: NA
V gene: TRBV5-1
J gene: TRBJ2-5
CDR3 DNA: TGCGCCAGCAGCTTGGGGCAACTCCAAGAGACCCAGTACTTC
CDR3 protein: CASSLGQLQETQYF

D gene: TRBD2
clone size: once
V gene: TRBV7-7
J gene: TRBJ2-5
CDR3 DNA: TGTGCCAGCGCGGGGGGCAACCAGTTCCAAGAGACCCAGTACTTC
CDR3 protein: CASAGGNQFQETQYF

D gene: NA
clone size: NA
V gene: TRBV7-3
J gene: TRBJ2-7
CDR3 DNA: TGTGCCAGCAGCTTAGCGGCGCGAGGGACGGACCCCTACGAGCAGTACTTC
CDR3 protein: CASSLAARGTDPYEQYF

D gene: TRBD1
clone size: few
V gene: TRBV6-5
J gene: TRBJ1-2
CDR3 DNA: TGTGCCAGCAGTTACTCGCGGACAGGGGGCGGCTATGGCTACACCTTC
CDR3 protein: CASSYSRTGGGYGYTF

D gene: NA
clone size: NA
V gene: TRBV18
J gene: TRBJ2-5
CDR3 DNA: TGTGCCAGCTCCCGGACAGTAGGGATCAAGACCCAGTACTTC
CDR3 protein: CASSRTVGIKTQYF

D gene: TRBD1
clone size: NA
V gene: TRBV7-2
J gene: TRBJ2-3
CDR3 DNA: TGTGCCAGCAGCGTCGGACAGGCCGATAGCACAGATACGCAGTATTTT
CDR3 protein: CASSVGQADSTDTQYF

D gene: TRBD1
clone size: few
V gene: TRBV18
J gene: TRBJ2-6
CDR3 DNA: TGTGCCAGCTCTAAGGACAGGGGGCGGACCGGGGCCAACGTCCTGACTTTC
CDR3 protein: CASSKDRGRTGANVLTF

D gene: NA
clone size: NA
V gene: TRBV2
J gene: TRBJ1-2
CDR3 DNA: TGTGCCGGAAGACAAGAAGCAGGGTATGGCTACACCTTC
CDR3 protein: CAGRQEAGYGYTF

D gene: NA
clone size: NA
V gene: TRBV4-3
J gene: TRBJ1-3
CDR3 DNA: TGCGCCAGCAGCCAAGGGACCTCGGGGCCTGGAAACACCATATATTTT
CDR3 protein: CASSQGTSGPGNTIYF